These 13 T cell receptor beta chains originate from one sample sequenced in a study of T cells after yellow fever vaccination. One entry per CDR3 protein results from TCRdb running MiXCR on the 5' RACE reads. The sample lists 300,000 to 350,000 distinct CDR3 sequences; approximately 4.2% were seen once. Here the sequenced sample was PBMCs, taken 5 days after the yellow fever booster vaccination. These receptors were obtained from a man in his late teens or twenties who received the YFV17D yellow fever vaccine.

The chain carries TRBV20-1 and TRBJ2-1; 9 bases line up with TRBD2. After removal of 0 bases from V and 6 bases from J, the junction contained 6 bases not matched to a gene. There are 15 residues in the CDR3. Germline V gives CDR1 DFQATT, CDR2 SNEGSKA (reference sequence). CDR3 region: CSARDSRGGSNEQFF. The CDR3 DNA reads as TGCAGTGCTAGAGATTCGCGGGGGGGTTCCAATGAGCAGTTCTTC.

V usage is TRBV5-4 and J usage is TRBJ2-3, with 10 bases aligning to TRBD2. V was clipped by 0 bases and J by 3 bases; unmatched bases: 7. CDR3 length equals 17 residues. Germline CDR1 SGHNT, CDR2 YYREEE (reference sequence). CDR3 sequence: CASSLDWASGGTDTQYF. CDR3 DNA: TGTGCCAGCAGCTTGGATTGGGCTAGCGGGGGAACAGATACGCAGTATTTT.

This clonotype was seen many times. V and J are TRBV18 and TRBJ2-7, with a possible D match to TRBD2 (6 bases). The germline V and J ends were trimmed by 8 bases and 4 bases, with 15 bases remaining between them. Germline lookup yields CDR1 KGHSH and CDR2 LQKENI. The CDR3 covers 13 residues. The CDR3: CASARELNYEQYV. In DNA form, the CDR3 reads TGTGCCAGCGCCCGGGAGTTGAATTACGAGCAGTACGTC.

This chain links TRBV29-1 with TRBJ1-1; D perhaps matches TRBD1 (5 bases). Germline CDR1 is SQVTM and CDR2 is ANQGSEA. The V and J ends lost 4 bases and 0 bases respectively, with 9 bases between them. This CDR3 spans 13 amino acids. In DNA form, the CDR3 reads TGCAGCGTTGGGGACGGAGTGAACACTGAAGCTTTCTTT. It is translated as CSVGDGVNTEAFF.

This clonotype was seen ten or more times. V usage is TRBV5-1 and J usage is TRBJ2-1, with 7 positions matching TRBD1. J gave up 6 bases and V 0 bases, and 3 bases lay outside the gene matches. The CDR3 length is 14 residues. The germline V gene has CDR1 SGHRS and CDR2 YFSETQ. The CDR3 nucleotides read TGCGCCAGCAGCTTGGGACAGGGAAGCAATGAGCAGTTCTTC. Its translation is CASSLGQGSNEQFF.

As for this clonotype: A read error is the likely source, as a far larger clone sits one nucleotide away. The rearrangement uses TRBV27 and TRBJ2-3; D not certain. CDR3 length: 12 residues. Germline CDR1 MNHEY, CDR2 SMNVEV (reference sequence). V lost 5 bases, J lost 0 bases, and 3 bases lay in between. DNA for the CDR3: TGTGCCAGCAGTCACAGCACAGATACGCAGTATTTT. Protein: CASSHSTDTQYF.

This clonotype came up a few times. The J gene is TRBJ2-5, the V gene TRBV27; no clear D. This CDR3 has 13 amino acids. Germline V CDR1 and CDR2: MNHEY, SMNVEV (reference sequence). V lost 8 bases to trimming and J lost 2 bases, with 12 bases between them. The CDR3 sequence is CASSREPQETQYF. The CDR3 DNA reads as TGTGCCAGCTCGAGAGAACCTCAAGAGACCCAGTACTTC.

The chain carries TRBV20-1 and TRBJ2-5; TRBD2 is a possible D gene (5 bases). This CDR3 spans 14 amino acids. Germline CDR1 reads DFQATT; CDR2 reads SNEGSKA (reference sequence). The V gene lost 1 base and the J gene lost 0 bases, with 9 bases spanning the gap. This chain's CDR3 is CSARVGGNQETQYF. The CDR3 bases are TGCAGTGCTAGAGTAGGAGGAAACCAAGAGACCCAGTACTTC.

This clonotype was counted many times. This chain connects TRBV5-1 to TRBJ2-7, with D hard to call. This CDR3 spans 14 amino acids. Trimming pared 2 bases from V and 4 bases from J, leaving 13 bases between. Per the germline V gene, CDR1 is SGHRS and CDR2 is YFSETQ. The CDR3 spells CASSLSPGQYEQYV. The CDR3 DNA is TGCGCCAGCAGCTTAAGTCCCGGGCAGTACGAGCAGTACGTC.

This clonotype was observed at least ten times. The rearrangement joins TRBV6-5 to TRBJ1-2; possibly TRBD1 for D (5 bases). Trimming left V 6 bases short and J 3 bases short, with 14 bases between. Germline V gene sequence: CDR1 MNHEY, CDR2 SVGAGI. This CDR3 is built from 14 residues. CDR3 residues: CASRERQHYYGYTF. CDR3 in DNA: TGTGCCAGCAGAGAAAGACAGCACTACTATGGCTACACCTTC.

This clonotype was counted only a few times. The rearrangement uses TRBV10-3 and TRBJ2-1; D remains ambiguous. With 11 bases removed from V and 7 bases from J, the gap between germline ends came to 12 bases. This CDR3 comprises 11 residues. CDR1 and CDR2 from the germline V gene are ENHRY and SYGVKD. In DNA, the CDR3 is TGTGCCGTCGCCTTAGGAAATGAGCAGTTCTTC. It codes for CAVALGNEQFF.

V gene TRBV7-9 combines with J gene TRBJ2-1; 8 bases are shared with TRBD1. The J segment lost 11 bases and the V segment lost 5 bases, leaving 5 bases of the junction unmatched. The CDR3 has 12 amino acids. Germline lookup yields CDR1 SEHNR and CDR2 FQNEAQ (reference sequence). CDR3 protein: CASSLRQGKQFF. CDR3 sequence (DNA): TGTGCCAGCAGCCTAAGACAGGGGAAGCAGTTCTTC.

Only a few counts were recorded for this clonotype. The rearrangement uses TRBV19 and TRBJ1-4; TRBD1 might be the D (5 bases). Germline V gives CDR1 LNHDA, CDR2 SQIVND (reference sequence). The CDR3 has 16 amino acids. V was trimmed by 3 bases and J by 0 bases, leaving 11 bases between them. Here the CDR3 DNA reads TGTGCCAGTAGTATTTCCACAGGAGCAACTAATGAAAAACTGTTTTTT. Protein product: CASSISTGATNEKLFF. Variable domain in full (rest from reference TRBV19 and TRBJ1-4): DGGITQSPKYLFRKEGQNVTLSCEQNLNHDAMYWYRQDPGQGLRLIYYSQIVNDFQKGDIAEGYSVSREKKESFPLTVTSAQKNPTAFYLCASSISTGATNEKLFFGSGTQLSVL.